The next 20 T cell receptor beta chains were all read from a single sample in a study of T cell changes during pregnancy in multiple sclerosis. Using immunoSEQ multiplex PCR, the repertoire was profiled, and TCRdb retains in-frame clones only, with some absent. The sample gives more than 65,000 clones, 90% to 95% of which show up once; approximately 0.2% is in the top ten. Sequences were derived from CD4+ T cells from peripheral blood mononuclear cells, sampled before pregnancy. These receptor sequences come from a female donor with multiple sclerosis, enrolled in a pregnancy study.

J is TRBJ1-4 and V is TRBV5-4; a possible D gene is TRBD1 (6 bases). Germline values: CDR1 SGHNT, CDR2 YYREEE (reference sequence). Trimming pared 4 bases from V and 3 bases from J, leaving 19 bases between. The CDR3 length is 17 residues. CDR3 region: CASSGRGQLGANEKLFF. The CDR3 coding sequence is TGTGCCAGCAGCGGACGGGGACAACTTGGGGCTAATGAAAAACTGTTTTTT.

This chain's CDR3 is CASSHSSVIYGYTF. CDR3 DNA sequence: TGTGCCAGCAGCCACTCCTCGGTCATATATGGCTACACCTTC. This chain links TRBV6-6 with TRBJ1-2; no definite D call. V lost 6 bases and J lost 5, with 16 bases in between. The CDR3 totals 14 residues. Germline V gives CDR1 MNHNY, CDR2 SVGAGI (reference sequence).

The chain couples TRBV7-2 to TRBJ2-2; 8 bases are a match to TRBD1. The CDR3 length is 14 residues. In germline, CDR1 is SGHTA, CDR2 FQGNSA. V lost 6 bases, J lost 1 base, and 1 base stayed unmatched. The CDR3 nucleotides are TGTGCCAGCAGAGGACAGGGGAACACCGGGGAGCTGTTTTTT. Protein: CASRGQGNTGELFF.

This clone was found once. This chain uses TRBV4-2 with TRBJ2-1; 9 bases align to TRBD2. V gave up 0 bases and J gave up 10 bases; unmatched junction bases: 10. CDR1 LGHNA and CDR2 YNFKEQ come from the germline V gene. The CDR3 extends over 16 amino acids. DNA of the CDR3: TGTGCCAGCAGCCAAGATACGGCGGGGGGGCCAGGCGAGCAGTTCTTC. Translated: CASSQDTAGGPGEQFF.

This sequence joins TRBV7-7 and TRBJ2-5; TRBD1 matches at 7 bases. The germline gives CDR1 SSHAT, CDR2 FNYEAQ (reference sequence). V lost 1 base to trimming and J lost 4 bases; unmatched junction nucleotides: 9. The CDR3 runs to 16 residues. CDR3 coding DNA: TGTGCCAGCAGCTTAGGGCCAAAAAGGGGGCGAGAGACCCAGTACTTC. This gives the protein CASSLGPKRGRETQYF.

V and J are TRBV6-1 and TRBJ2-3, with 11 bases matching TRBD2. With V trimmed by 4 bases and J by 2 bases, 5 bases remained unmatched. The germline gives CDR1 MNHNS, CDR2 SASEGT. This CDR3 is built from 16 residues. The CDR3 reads CASSGGLAGFTDTQYF. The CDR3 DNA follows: TGTGCCAGCAGTGGAGGACTAGCGGGCTTCACAGATACGCAGTATTTT.

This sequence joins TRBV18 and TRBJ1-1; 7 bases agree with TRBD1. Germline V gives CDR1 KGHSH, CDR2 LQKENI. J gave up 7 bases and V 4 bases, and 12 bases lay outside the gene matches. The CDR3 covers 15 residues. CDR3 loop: CASSRTSGGWNEAFF. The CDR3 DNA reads TGTGCCAGCTCACGAACCTCAGGGGGTTGGAATGAAGCTTTCTTT.

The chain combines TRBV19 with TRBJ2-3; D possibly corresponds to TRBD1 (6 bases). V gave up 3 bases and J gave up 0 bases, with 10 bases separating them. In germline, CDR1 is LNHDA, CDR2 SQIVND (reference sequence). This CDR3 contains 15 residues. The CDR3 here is CASSIPGASTDTQYF. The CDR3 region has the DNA TGTGCCAGTAGTATCCCAGGGGCTAGCACAGATACGCAGTATTTT.

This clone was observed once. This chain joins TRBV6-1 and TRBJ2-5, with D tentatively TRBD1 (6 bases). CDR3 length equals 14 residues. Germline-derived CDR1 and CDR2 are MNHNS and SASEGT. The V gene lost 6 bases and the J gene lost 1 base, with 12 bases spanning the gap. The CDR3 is CASRKDRSQETQYF. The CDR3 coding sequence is TGTGCCAGCAGGAAAGACAGGTCCCAAGAGACCCAGTACTTC.

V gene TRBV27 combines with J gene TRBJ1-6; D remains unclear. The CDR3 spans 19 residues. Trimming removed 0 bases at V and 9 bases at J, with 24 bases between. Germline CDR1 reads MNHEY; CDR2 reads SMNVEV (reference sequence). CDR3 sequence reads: CASSLSHQVPGPSGSPLHF. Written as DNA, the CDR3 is TGTGCCAGCAGTTTATCGCATCAGGTCCCAGGCCCGAGCGGTTCACCCCTCCACTTT.

Written as DNA, the CDR3 is TGTGCCTCAAGGCCCATCTCAGGGGGGAGGGGCTACACCTTC. This encodes CASRPISGGRGYTF. The chain employs TRBV27 and TRBJ1-2; 7 bases line up with TRBD1. The germline V gene has CDR1 MNHEY and CDR2 SMNVEV (reference sequence). Trimming at V came to 11 bases and at J to 8 bases, leaving 17 bases not matched to a gene. The CDR3 is 14 amino acids.

CDR3 nucleotide sequence: TGTGCCAGCAGCCACAGGGGGCTAACGGGAAACACCATATATTTT. It specifies CASSHRGLTGNTIYF. The gene calls are TRBV7-2 and TRBJ1-3, with 9 bases identical to TRBD1. Germline V lookup: CDR1 SGHTA, CDR2 FQGNSA. The CDR3 extends over 15 amino acids. V lost 5 bases, J lost 4 bases, and 6 bases stayed unmatched.

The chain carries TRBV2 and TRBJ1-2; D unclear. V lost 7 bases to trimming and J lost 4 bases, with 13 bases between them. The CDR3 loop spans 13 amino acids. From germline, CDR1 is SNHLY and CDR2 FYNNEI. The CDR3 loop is CASTMTKGYGYTF. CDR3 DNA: TGTGCCAGCACTATGACAAAAGGCTATGGCTACACCTTC.

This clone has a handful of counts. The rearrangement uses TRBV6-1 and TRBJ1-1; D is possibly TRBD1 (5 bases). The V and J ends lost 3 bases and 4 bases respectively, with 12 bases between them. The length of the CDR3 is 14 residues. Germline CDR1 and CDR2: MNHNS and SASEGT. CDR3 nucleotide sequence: TGTGCCAGCAGTGAGGGGCGTTGGGGCACTGAAGCTTTCTTT. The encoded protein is CASSEGRWGTEAFF.

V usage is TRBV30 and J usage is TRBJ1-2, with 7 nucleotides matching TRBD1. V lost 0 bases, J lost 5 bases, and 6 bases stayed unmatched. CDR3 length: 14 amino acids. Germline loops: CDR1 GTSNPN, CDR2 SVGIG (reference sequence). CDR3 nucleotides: TGTGCCTGGAGTGTACTGGGCAGGGGGTATGGCTACACCTTC. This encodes CAWSVLGRGYGYTF. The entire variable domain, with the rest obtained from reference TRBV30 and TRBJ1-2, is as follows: SQTIHQWPATLVQPVGSPLSLECTVEGTSNPNLYWYRQAAGRGLQLLFYSVGIGQISSEVPQNLSASRPQDRQFILSSKKLLLSDSGFYLCAWSVLGRGYGYTFGSGTRLTVV.

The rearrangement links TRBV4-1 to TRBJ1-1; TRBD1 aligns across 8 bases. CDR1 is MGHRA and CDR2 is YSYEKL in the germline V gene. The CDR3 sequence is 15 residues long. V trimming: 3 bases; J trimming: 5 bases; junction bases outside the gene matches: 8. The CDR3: CASSHGQGPATEAFF. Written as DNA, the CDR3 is TGCGCCAGCAGCCACGGACAGGGCCCCGCAACTGAAGCTTTCTTT.

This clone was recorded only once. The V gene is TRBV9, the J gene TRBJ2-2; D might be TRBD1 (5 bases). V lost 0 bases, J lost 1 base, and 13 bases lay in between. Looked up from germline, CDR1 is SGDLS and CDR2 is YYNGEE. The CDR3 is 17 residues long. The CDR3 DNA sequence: TGTGCCAGCAGCGTAGAGCCCGGACAAATGAACACCGGGGAGCTGTTTTTT. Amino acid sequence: CASSVEPGQMNTGELFF.

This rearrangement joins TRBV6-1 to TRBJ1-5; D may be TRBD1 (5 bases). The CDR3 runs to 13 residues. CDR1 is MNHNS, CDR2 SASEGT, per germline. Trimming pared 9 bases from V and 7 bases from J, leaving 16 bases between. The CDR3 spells CASGAGVSQPQHF. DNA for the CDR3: TGTGCCAGTGGGGCGGGGGTAAGCCAGCCCCAGCATTTT.

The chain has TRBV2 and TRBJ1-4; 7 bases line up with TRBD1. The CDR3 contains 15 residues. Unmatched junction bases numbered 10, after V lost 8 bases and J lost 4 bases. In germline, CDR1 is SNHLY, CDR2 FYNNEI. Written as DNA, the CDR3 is TGTGCCAGCTCGCGGAGGGGACAGCATAATGAAAAACTGTTTTTT. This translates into CASSRRGQHNEKLFF.

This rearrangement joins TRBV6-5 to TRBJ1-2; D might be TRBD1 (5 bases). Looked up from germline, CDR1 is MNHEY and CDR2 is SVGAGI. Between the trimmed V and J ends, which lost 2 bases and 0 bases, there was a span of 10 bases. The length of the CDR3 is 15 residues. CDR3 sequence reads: CASSYRGSPNYGYTF. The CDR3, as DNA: TGTGCCAGCAGTTACCGGGGGAGCCCTAACTATGGCTACACCTTC.